A selection of T cell receptor beta chains follows, all from one sample in a study of T cell repertoires in cytomegalovirus infection. TCRdb reprocessed the reads via MiXCR and lists one record per CDR3 protein. The sample includes about 240,000 distinct CDR3 sequences, 5% to 8.5% of them seen just once. What was sequenced was PBMCs. The receptors originated from a human donor in good health (CMV status not recorded). Some clones in this sample may be carry-over from other donors' samples. CDR3s include the opening cysteine and the closing phenylalanine or tryptophan. The order of the fields is clone size, J gene, V gene, D gene, CDR3 DNA, CDR3 protein. A D gene is named only where the DNA matches it firmly. Clone size appears in some rows only: once, few, many, or a class for an expanded clone.

many TRBJ1-4 TRBV7-8 NA TGTGCCAGCAGCTTAGCGCAGGCAGGGCTTGGGGAAAAACTGTTTTTT CASSLAQAGLGEKLFF
NA TRBJ1-1 TRBV29-1 TRBD1 TGCAGCGTGGACAGGGGGATGAAGACTGAAGCTTTCTTT CSVDRGMKTEAFF
NA TRBJ2-2 TRBV30 NA TGTGCCTGGAATCTACATCAGGGGGGGGCCGGGGAGCTGTTTTTT CAWNLHQGGAGELFF
NA TRBJ2-2 TRBV3-1 NA TGTGCCAGCAGCCAAGCTTCTATTTTCACCGGGGAGCTGTTTTTT CASSQASIFTGELFF
many TRBJ2-7 TRBV29-1 NA TGCAGCGCCGGTGACGGAACCTACGAGCAGTACTTC CSAGDGTYEQYF
many TRBJ2-1 TRBV20-1 TRBD2 TGCAGTGCTAGCGGGGGGACCAATGAGCAGTTCTTC CSASGGTNEQFF
few TRBJ2-7 TRBV30 NA TGTGCCTGGAGCGCCTTTAGGGACGAGCAGTACTTC CAWSAFRDEQYF
few TRBJ2-7 TRBV6-6 NA TGTGCCAGCAGCCCCACTGGTCTAGGCTACGAGCAGTACTTC CASSPTGLGYEQYF
many TRBJ2-4 TRBV6-2/TRBV6-3 TRBD2 TGTGCCAGCATTCCCGGGGGGTCCAAAAACATTCAGTACTTC CASIPGGSKNIQYF
many TRBJ1-1 TRBV4-1 NA TGCGCCAGCAGCCAAGATTGGGGCAGCTACACTGAAGCTTTCTTT CASSQDWGSYTEAFF
many TRBJ1-2 TRBV28 NA TGTGCCAGCAGTTTGTATGGGGGAGTGGACTATGGCTACACCTTC CASSLYGGVDYGYTF
NA TRBJ2-7 TRBV29-1 NA TGCAGCGTTGAGGCAGGCCGCTCCTACGAGCAGTACTTC CSVEAGRSYEQYF
NA TRBJ2-5 TRBV3-1 NA TGTGCCAGCAGCCAACCGGGGGAGCCCCAAGAGACCCAGTACTTC CASSQPGEPQETQYF
many TRBJ2-3 TRBV7-9 TRBD1 TGTGCCAGCGACAGGGTGGGGTCGGATACGCAGTATTTT CASDRVGSDTQYF
many TRBJ2-1 TRBV29-1 NA TGCAGCGTTGAATCTTGGGGGGCAGGTGAGCAGTTCTTC CSVESWGAGEQFF
many TRBJ2-5 TRBV29-1 NA TGCAGCGCCATACGCGAAGAGACCCAGTACTTC CSAIREETQYF
many TRBJ2-5 TRBV23-1 NA TGCGCCAGCAGTCATGGACATAGGGGGGGAGAGACCCAGTACTTC CASSHGHRGGETQYF
NA TRBJ2-2 TRBV12-3/TRBV12-4 NA TGTGCCAGCAGTTTAACCAGGCAGATGAACACCGGGGAGCTGTTTTTT CASSLTRQMNTGELFF
many TRBJ1-4 TRBV7-2 NA TGTGCCAGCAGCTTAGTACAGGAAAAACTGTTTTTT CASSLVQEKLFF
many TRBJ1-5 TRBV12-3/TRBV12-4 NA TGTGCCAGCAGTTCACAGGGTGACAATCAGCCCCAGCATTTT CASSSQGDNQPQHF
many TRBJ1-1 TRBV29-1 NA TGCAGCAGCCGGGACATGAACACTGAAGCTTTCTTT CSSRDMNTEAFF
NA TRBJ2-7 TRBV7-2 NA TGTGCCAGCGGGGGGAACCTTGGAGTAGTAAGTCCCTACGAGCAGTACTTC CASGGNLGVVSPYEQYF
many TRBJ1-4 TRBV6-4 NA TGTGCCAGCAGTGACTCAAAAGGACAGTTTCGCCCTAATGAAAAACTGTTTTTT CASSDSKGQFRPNEKLFF
many TRBJ1-2 TRBV28 TRBD1 TGTGCCAGCATTACCGGGACAGGTGACTATGGCTACACCTTC CASITGTGDYGYTF
many TRBJ2-3 TRBV29-1 TRBD1 TGCAGCGTGGCCGGGACAGGGGTCACAGATACGCAGTATTTT CSVAGTGVTDTQYF
few TRBJ1-4 TRBV28 NA TGTGCCAGCAGTCCGGACAGCGCGAATGAAAAACTGTTTTTT CASSPDSANEKLFF
many TRBJ2-2 TRBV5-6 NA TGTGCCAGCAGCTTTTCCATGAACACCGGGGAGCTGTTTTTT CASSFSMNTGELFF
few TRBJ1-4 TRBV4-1 NA TGCGCCAGCAGCCAAGATCAGCAGCGGAATGAAAAACTGTTTTTT CASSQDQQRNEKLFF
many TRBJ2-7 TRBV12-3/TRBV12-4 TRBD2 TGTGCCAGCAGTCCGGGACTAGCGGGGGCGGCCGGCGAGCAGTACTTC CASSPGLAGAAGEQYF
many TRBJ2-5 TRBV28 TRBD2 TGTGCCAGCAGTTCTAGCGGGGGGCTGCAAGAGACCCAGTACTTC CASSSSGGLQETQYF
few TRBJ1-2 TRBV3-1 NA TGTGCCAGCAGCTATACAGAAAACTATGGCTACACCTTC CASSYTENYGYTF
many TRBJ2-3 TRBV27 NA TGTGCCAGCAGTCTATTTGATGAGCAGTATTTC CASSLFDEQYF
NA TRBJ1-2 TRBV6-6 NA TGTGCCAGCAGCTCCCGTGGGGGCACCTATGGCTACACCTTC CASSSRGGTYGYTF
many TRBJ1-2 TRBV28 NA TGTGCCAGCAGTTTGTTCAGCTCTAACTATGGCTACACCTTC CASSLFSSNYGYTF
many TRBJ2-5 TRBV6-2/TRBV6-3 NA TGTGCCAGCAGCCTGCTGGGACATCAGCAAGAGACCCAGTACTTC CASSLLGHQQETQYF
many TRBJ2-1 TRBV29-1 NA TGCAGCGTTCCCAACCCTTTCGGCGACGGCCGGAGGGAGCAGTTCTTC CSVPNPFGDGRREQFF
many TRBJ2-7 TRBV7-2 NA TGTGCCAGCAGCTTAAAGGGTCTTATTACCTACGAGCAGTACTTC CASSLKGLITYEQYF
many TRBJ2-4 TRBV5-1 NA TGCGCCAGCAGCTTGGCCGGGCAGGAGTTAAACATTCAGTACTTC CASSLAGQELNIQYF
many TRBJ2-2 TRBV11-2 NA TGTGCCAGCAGCTTCGACCAAAGACCGGGACATAGAAACACCGGGGAGCTGTTTTTT CASSFDQRPGHRNTGELFF
many TRBJ2-7 TRBV20-1 TRBD1 TGCAGTGCCCTAGGGACAGTCCCGAGCCAGCAGTACTTC CSALGTVPSQQYF
many TRBJ2-5 TRBV20-1 NA TGCAGTGAACAGGGAGGGGACCAGGCGGCCCAGTACTTC CSEQGGDQAAQYF